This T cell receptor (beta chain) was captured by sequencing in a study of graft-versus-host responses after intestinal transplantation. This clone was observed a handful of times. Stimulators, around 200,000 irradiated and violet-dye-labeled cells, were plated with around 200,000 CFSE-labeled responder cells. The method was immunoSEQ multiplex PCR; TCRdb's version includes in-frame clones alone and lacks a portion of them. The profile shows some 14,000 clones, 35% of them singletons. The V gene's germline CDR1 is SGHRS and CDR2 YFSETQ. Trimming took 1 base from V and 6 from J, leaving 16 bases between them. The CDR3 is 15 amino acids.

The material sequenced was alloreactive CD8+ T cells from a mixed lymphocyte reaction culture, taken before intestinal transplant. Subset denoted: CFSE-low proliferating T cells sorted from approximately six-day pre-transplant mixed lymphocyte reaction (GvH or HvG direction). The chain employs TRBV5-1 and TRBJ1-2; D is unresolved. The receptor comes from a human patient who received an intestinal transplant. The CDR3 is CASSLQGPLPNGYTF. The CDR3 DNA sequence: TGCGCCAGCAGCTTGCAAGGTCCCTTACCCAATGGCTACACCTTC.